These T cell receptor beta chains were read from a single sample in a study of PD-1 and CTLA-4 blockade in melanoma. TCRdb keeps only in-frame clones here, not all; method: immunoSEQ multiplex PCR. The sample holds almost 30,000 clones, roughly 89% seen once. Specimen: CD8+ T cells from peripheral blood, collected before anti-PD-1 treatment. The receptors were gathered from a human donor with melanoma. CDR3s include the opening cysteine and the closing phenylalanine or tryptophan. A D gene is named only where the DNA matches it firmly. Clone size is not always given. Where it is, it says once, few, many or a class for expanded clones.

cdr3_nt: TGTGCCAGCAGCTTCGTGGGACGGCAGACCTACGAGCAGTACTTC
cdr3_aa: CASSFVGRQTYEQYF
clone_size: .
d_call: .
j_call: TRBJ2-7
v_call: TRBV7-9

cdr3_nt: TGTGCCAGCAGCGACCGGACTAGCGCCAACAATGAGCAGTTCTTC
cdr3_aa: CASSDRTSANNEQFF
clone_size: .
d_call: TRBD2
j_call: TRBJ2-1
v_call: TRBV7-6

cdr3_nt: TGTGCCAGCAGTGAAGGGTGGGGAGACACTGAAGCTTTCTTT
cdr3_aa: CASSEGWGDTEAFF
clone_size: .
d_call: .
j_call: TRBJ1-1
v_call: TRBV6-1

cdr3_nt: TGTGCCAGCAGTTACGGGAAGGGCAGGGCCACCTACGAGCAGTACTTC
cdr3_aa: CASSYGKGRATYEQYF
clone_size: .
d_call: .
j_call: TRBJ2-7
v_call: TRBV6-5

cdr3_nt: TGTGCCAGCAGTTTTAGAGGTGGTACAAGCTCTGGAAACACCATATATTTT
cdr3_aa: CASSFRGGTSSGNTIYF
clone_size: .
d_call: .
j_call: TRBJ1-3
v_call: TRBV28

cdr3_nt: TGTGCCAGCAGTCGGACAGATTACAATCAGCCCCAGCATTTT
cdr3_aa: CASSRTDYNQPQHF
clone_size: .
d_call: .
j_call: TRBJ1-5
v_call: TRBV6-5

cdr3_nt: TGTGCCAGCAGCTCTCCGGGACAGGGAGAAGGCTACACCTTC
cdr3_aa: CASSSPGQGEGYTF
clone_size: .
d_call: TRBD1
j_call: TRBJ1-2
v_call: TRBV4-2

cdr3_nt: TGCAGCGTTGGGGTCTCAGACAATGAGCAGTTCTTC
cdr3_aa: CSVGVSDNEQFF
clone_size: .
d_call: .
j_call: TRBJ2-1
v_call: TRBV29-1

cdr3_nt: TGTGCCAGCAGTTACTGGCAGGGGGAATCTGAAGCTTTCTTT
cdr3_aa: CASSYWQGESEAFF
clone_size: .
d_call: TRBD1
j_call: TRBJ1-1
v_call: TRBV6-5

cdr3_nt: TGTGCCAGCAGTTCTCGACAGGACTCCTACGAGCAGTACTTC
cdr3_aa: CASSSRQDSYEQYF
clone_size: .
d_call: .
j_call: TRBJ2-7
v_call: TRBV6-5

cdr3_nt: TGTGCCAGCAGCCAAGTATCCGACAGTGGCACAGATACGCAGTATTTT
cdr3_aa: CASSQVSDSGTDTQYF
clone_size: .
d_call: .
j_call: TRBJ2-3
v_call: TRBV3-1/TRBV3-2

cdr3_nt: TGTGCCAGCAGCCAAGTCTCCGGGGGGCATGAGACCCAGTACTTC
cdr3_aa: CASSQVSGGHETQYF
clone_size: .
d_call: .
j_call: TRBJ2-5
v_call: TRBV14

cdr3_nt: TGTGCCAGCAGCACCCTCGCCACCGGGACAGGGTATGGCTACACCTTC
cdr3_aa: CASSTLATGTGYGYTF
clone_size: few
d_call: TRBD1
j_call: TRBJ1-2
v_call: TRBV28

cdr3_nt: TGTGCCTGGAAGAATGGAGCTGGGGGCACTGAAGCTTTCTTT
cdr3_aa: CAWKNGAGGTEAFF
clone_size: .
d_call: .
j_call: TRBJ1-1
v_call: TRBV30

cdr3_nt: TGTGCCACCAGTGACCGCGACAGACCGAACACCGGGGAGCTGTTTTTT
cdr3_aa: CATSDRDRPNTGELFF
clone_size: .
d_call: .
j_call: TRBJ2-2
v_call: TRBV24-1

cdr3_nt: TGTGCCAGCAGTGAGAGGGCTAGGGGCTACACCTTC
cdr3_aa: CASSERARGYTF
clone_size: .
d_call: .
j_call: TRBJ1-2
v_call: TRBV2

cdr3_nt: TGTGCCACCTGGGACAGCCTCACCTACGAGCAGTACTTC
cdr3_aa: CATWDSLTYEQYF
clone_size: .
d_call: TRBD1
j_call: TRBJ2-7
v_call: TRBV6-5

cdr3_nt: TGTGCCAGCAGCATAGGGGGGGAAGGGACCCAGTACTTC
cdr3_aa: CASSIGGEGTQYF
clone_size: .
d_call: .
j_call: TRBJ2-5
v_call: TRBV6-5

cdr3_nt: TGTGCCAGCAGCCAGGGCACAGATACGCAGTATTTT
cdr3_aa: CASSQGTDTQYF
clone_size: .
d_call: .
j_call: TRBJ2-3
v_call: TRBV3-1/TRBV3-2

cdr3_nt: TGTGCCAGCAGTTCCCCAGGGAGCGAGTTCCCCTACGAGCAGTACTTC
cdr3_aa: CASSSPGSEFPYEQYF
clone_size: .
d_call: .
j_call: TRBJ2-7
v_call: TRBV28

cdr3_nt: TGCGCCAGCAGCTTTAGCGGCGGGGGGGCCTACGAGCAGTACTTC
cdr3_aa: CASSFSGGGAYEQYF
clone_size: .
d_call: TRBD2
j_call: TRBJ2-7
v_call: TRBV5-1

cdr3_nt: TGTGCCAGCAGCTTATTGGACTCGGGAGATACGCAGTATTTT
cdr3_aa: CASSLLDSGDTQYF
clone_size: .
d_call: .
j_call: TRBJ2-3
v_call: TRBV11-2

cdr3_nt: TGTGCCAGCAGCCTCGACATCGGGAATACGCAGTATTTT
cdr3_aa: CASSLDIGNTQYF
clone_size: .
d_call: .
j_call: TRBJ2-3
v_call: TRBV27

cdr3_nt: TGTGCCTTTTCGTCATGGGAGAGGAGCTCCTACGAGCAGTACTTC
cdr3_aa: CAFSSWERSSYEQYF
clone_size: .
d_call: .
j_call: TRBJ2-7
v_call: TRBV30

cdr3_nt: TGTGCCAGCTCACCTTACCGGGACAGGGCGACATACGAGCAGTACTTC
cdr3_aa: CASSPYRDRATYEQYF
clone_size: .
d_call: TRBD1
j_call: TRBJ2-7
v_call: TRBV18

cdr3_nt: TGTGCCACCCGGGACGGTCTGAACACTGAAGCTTTCTTT
cdr3_aa: CATRDGLNTEAFF
clone_size: .
d_call: .
j_call: TRBJ1-1
v_call: TRBV24-1

cdr3_nt: TGTGCCAGCAGCCCAGTTGGGACTAGCTCCTACAATGAGCAGTTCTTC
cdr3_aa: CASSPVGTSSYNEQFF
clone_size: .
d_call: TRBD2
j_call: TRBJ2-1
v_call: TRBV11-3

cdr3_nt: TGTGCCAGCAGCTCACCGGAGGAGGCCGCGGCCTACAATGAGCAGTTCTTC
cdr3_aa: CASSSPEEAAAYNEQFF
clone_size: .
d_call: .
j_call: TRBJ2-1
v_call: TRBV7-6

cdr3_nt: TGTGCCAGCAGCGTAGAGGGACTAGTAAATAATGAGCAGTTCTTC
cdr3_aa: CASSVEGLVNNEQFF
clone_size: .
d_call: TRBD2
j_call: TRBJ2-1
v_call: TRBV9

cdr3_nt: TGCGCCAGCAGCTCGAGGGACAGATCCTACGAGCAGTACTTC
cdr3_aa: CASSSRDRSYEQYF
clone_size: .
d_call: TRBD1
j_call: TRBJ2-7
v_call: TRBV5-1

cdr3_nt: TGTGCCAGCAGCTCCCGGGACAGCTACGAGCAGTACTTC
cdr3_aa: CASSSRDSYEQYF
clone_size: .
d_call: TRBD1
j_call: TRBJ2-7
v_call: TRBV3-1/TRBV3-2

cdr3_nt: TGTGCCAGCAGCCAACAACCGAACACTGAAGCTTTCTTT
cdr3_aa: CASSQQPNTEAFF
clone_size: .
d_call: .
j_call: TRBJ1-1
v_call: TRBV4-2

cdr3_nt: TGTGCCAGCAGTTTATTAGGGGGCCCCCTCTACGAGCAGTACTTC
cdr3_aa: CASSLLGGPLYEQYF
clone_size: .
d_call: TRBD1
j_call: TRBJ2-7
v_call: TRBV28

cdr3_nt: TGTGCCAGCCGGGTCGGCTTTGGCTACACCTTC
cdr3_aa: CASRVGFGYTF
clone_size: .
d_call: .
j_call: TRBJ1-2
v_call: TRBV6-5

cdr3_nt: TGTGCCAGTAGCAGACTGGACAGGAGGACAGATACGCAGTATTTT
cdr3_aa: CASSRLDRRTDTQYF
clone_size: .
d_call: TRBD1
j_call: TRBJ2-3
v_call: TRBV19

cdr3_nt: TGTGCCAGTAGTTACGGACGGAACACTGAAGCTTTCTTT
cdr3_aa: CASSYGRNTEAFF
clone_size: .
d_call: .
j_call: TRBJ1-1
v_call: TRBV19

cdr3_nt: TGTGCCAGTATCCAGGGAGTCAATGGAAACACCATATATTTT
cdr3_aa: CASIQGVNGNTIYF
clone_size: .
d_call: .
j_call: TRBJ1-3
v_call: TRBV19